There are a few counts of the clone carrying this T cell receptor beta chain. Its antigen remains unidentified. This sample was included in a study of T-cell memory formation after mild COVID-19. Overall study context: TCR clusters were mostly donor specific.

5'RACE primed at constant segments yielded TCR alpha and TCR beta cDNA libraries bearing sample barcodes and UMIs. In TCRdb, the 5' RACE reads were re-called with MiXCR into one record per CDR3 protein. Of roughly 340,000 distinct CDR3 sequences listed, about 16% were seen once; the top ten hold about 20%. Regarding the study as a whole: Second-wave clones reaching peak frequency on day 37 lacked confirmed SARS-CoV-2 specificity. Clones shrinking between day 15 and 85 showed a balanced CD4/CD8 split, and those that grew later tilted toward CD4+.

This CDR3 spans 13 amino acids. Germline loops: CDR1 LGHNA, CDR2 YSLEER. V gave up 0 bases and J gave up 13 bases, with 13 bases separating them. Sequencing was done on a sample of PBMCs or a T cell subset sorted from them (not recorded which). The sequence came from a young man who had mild COVID-19 (a few samples of this study predate the infection). Cell type and time point are not known. The chain combines TRBV4-3 with TRBJ2-4; tentatively, D is TRBD1 or TRBD2 (5 bases each). This CDR3 reads CASSQDTGTPQYF. The CDR3, as DNA: TGCGCCAGCAGCCAAGATACCGGGACCCCCCAGTACTTC.